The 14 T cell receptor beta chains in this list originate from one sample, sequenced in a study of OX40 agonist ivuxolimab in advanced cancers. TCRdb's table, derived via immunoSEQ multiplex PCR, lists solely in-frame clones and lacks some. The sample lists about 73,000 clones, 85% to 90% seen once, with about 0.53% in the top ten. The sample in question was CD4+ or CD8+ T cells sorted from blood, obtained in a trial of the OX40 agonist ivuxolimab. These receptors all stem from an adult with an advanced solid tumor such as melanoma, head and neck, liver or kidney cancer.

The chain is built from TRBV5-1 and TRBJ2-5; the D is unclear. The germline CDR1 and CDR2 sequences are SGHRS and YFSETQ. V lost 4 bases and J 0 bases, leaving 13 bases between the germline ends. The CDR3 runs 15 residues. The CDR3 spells CASSPGSGYQETQYF. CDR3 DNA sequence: TGCGCCAGCAGCCCCGGGTCCGGGTACCAAGAGACCCAGTACTTC.

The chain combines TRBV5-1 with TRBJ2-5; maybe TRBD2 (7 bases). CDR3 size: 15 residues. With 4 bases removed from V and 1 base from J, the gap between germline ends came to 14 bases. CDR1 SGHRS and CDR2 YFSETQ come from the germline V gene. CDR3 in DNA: TGCGCCAGCAGCAGGGAGGGACACTTCCAAGAGACCCAGTACTTC. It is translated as CASSREGHFQETQYF.

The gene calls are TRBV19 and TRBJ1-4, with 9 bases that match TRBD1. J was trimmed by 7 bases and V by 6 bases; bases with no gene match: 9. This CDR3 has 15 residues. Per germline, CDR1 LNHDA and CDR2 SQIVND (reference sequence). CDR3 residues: CASSFPGQGFEKLFF. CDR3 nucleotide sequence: TGTGCCAGTAGCTTTCCGGGACAGGGTTTTGAAAAACTGTTTTTT.

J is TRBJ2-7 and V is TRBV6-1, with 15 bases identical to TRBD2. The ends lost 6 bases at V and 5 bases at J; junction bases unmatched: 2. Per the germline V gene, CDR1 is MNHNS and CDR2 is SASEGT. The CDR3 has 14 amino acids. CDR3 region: CASRGTSGRNEQYF. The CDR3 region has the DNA TGTGCCAGCAGAGGGACTAGCGGGAGGAACGAGCAGTACTTC.

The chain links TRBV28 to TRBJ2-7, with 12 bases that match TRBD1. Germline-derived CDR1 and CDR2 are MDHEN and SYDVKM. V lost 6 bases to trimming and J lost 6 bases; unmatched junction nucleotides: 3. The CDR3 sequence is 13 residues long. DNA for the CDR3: TGTGCCAGCAGGGGACAGGGGGCTGTCGAGCAGTACTTC. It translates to CASRGQGAVEQYF.

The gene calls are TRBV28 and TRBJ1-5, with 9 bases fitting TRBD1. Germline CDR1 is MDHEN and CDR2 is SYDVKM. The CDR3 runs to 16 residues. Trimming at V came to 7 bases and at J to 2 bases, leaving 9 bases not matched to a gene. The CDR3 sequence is CASNPNRGQGNQPQHF. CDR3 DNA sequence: TGTGCCAGCAATCCCAACAGGGGGCAGGGCAATCAGCCCCAGCATTTT.

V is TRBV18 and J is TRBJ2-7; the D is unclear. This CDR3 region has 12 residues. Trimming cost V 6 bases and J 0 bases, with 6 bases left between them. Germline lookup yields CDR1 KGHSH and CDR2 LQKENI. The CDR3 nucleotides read TGTGCCAGCTCGCTTGACTCCTACGAGCAGTACTTC. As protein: CASSLDSYEQYF.

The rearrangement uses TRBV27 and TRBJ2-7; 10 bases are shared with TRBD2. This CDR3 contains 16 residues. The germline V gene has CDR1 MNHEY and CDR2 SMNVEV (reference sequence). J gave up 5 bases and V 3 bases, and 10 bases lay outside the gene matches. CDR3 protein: CASSLGLASGLDEQYF. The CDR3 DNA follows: TGTGCCAGCAGTTTGGGACTAGCGAGTGGTTTGGACGAGCAGTACTTC.

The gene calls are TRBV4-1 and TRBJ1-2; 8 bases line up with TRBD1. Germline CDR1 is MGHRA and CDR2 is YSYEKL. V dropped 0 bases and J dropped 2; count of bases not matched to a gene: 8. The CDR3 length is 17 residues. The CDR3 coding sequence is TGCGCCAGCAGCCAAGATTTGCAGGGGGCACAAAACTATGGCTACACCTTC. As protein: CASSQDLQGAQNYGYTF.

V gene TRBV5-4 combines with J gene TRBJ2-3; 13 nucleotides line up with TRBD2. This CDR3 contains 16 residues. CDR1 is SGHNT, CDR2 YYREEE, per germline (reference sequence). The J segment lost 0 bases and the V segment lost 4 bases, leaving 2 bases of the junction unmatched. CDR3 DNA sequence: TGTGCCAGCAGCAGGGGACTAGCGGGAAGCACAGATACGCAGTATTTT. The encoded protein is CASSRGLAGSTDTQYF.

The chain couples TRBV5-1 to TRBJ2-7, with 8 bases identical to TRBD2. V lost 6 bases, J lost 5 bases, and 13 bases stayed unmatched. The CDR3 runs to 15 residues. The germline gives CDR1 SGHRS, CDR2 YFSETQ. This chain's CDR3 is CASTGGIPGSHEQYF. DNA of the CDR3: TGCGCCAGCACGGGGGGGATTCCGGGTTCCCACGAGCAGTACTTC.

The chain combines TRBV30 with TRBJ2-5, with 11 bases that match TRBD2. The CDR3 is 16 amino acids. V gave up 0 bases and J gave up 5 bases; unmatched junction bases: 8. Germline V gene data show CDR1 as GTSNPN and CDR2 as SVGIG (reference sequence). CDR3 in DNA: TGTGCCTGGAGTGTCTTAGCGGGAGGGCCTAGGGAGACCCAGTACTTC. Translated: CAWSVLAGGPRETQYF.

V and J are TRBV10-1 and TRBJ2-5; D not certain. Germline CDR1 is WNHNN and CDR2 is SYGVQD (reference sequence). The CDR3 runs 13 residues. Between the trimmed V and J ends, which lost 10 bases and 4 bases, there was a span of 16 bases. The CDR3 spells CATYRYSIETQYF. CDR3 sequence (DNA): TGCGCCACCTACCGTTATTCCATAGAGACCCAGTACTTC.

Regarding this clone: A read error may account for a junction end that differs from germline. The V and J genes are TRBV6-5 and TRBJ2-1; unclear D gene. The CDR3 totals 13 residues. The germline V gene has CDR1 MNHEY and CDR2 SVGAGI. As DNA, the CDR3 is TGTGCCAGCAGCTACTCAACCTACAATGAGCAGTTCTTC. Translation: CASSYSTYNEQFF.